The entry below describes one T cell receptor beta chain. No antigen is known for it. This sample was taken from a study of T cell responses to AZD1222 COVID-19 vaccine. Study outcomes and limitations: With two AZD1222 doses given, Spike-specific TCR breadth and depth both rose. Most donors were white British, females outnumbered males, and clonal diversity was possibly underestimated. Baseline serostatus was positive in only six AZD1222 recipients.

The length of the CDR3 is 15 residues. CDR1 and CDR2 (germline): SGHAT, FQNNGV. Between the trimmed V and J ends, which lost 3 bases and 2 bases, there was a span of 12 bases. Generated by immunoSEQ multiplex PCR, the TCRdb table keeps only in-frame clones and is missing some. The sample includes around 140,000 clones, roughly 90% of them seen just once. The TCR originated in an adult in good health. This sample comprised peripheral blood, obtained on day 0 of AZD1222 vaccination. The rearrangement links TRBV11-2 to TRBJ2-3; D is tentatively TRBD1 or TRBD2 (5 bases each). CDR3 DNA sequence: TGTGCCAGCAGCTTGGGACGGGGTTACACAGATACGCAGTATTTT. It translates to CASSLGRGYTDTQYF.